The entry that follows covers one T cell receptor beta chain sequence. Its antigen is currently unknown. The repertoire was sequenced with immunoSEQ multiplex PCR; TCRdb's copy has only in-frame clones and lacks some. The table has some 110,000 clones, roughly 94% seen once; the top ten hold over 1%. Germline V gives CDR1 LNHNV, CDR2 YYDKDF (reference sequence). The CDR3 is 16 residues long. After removal of 3 bases from V and 6 bases from J, the junction contained 7 bases not matched to a gene. This sample is part of a study of cytomegalovirus exposure and HLA in healthy donors. General study results and limits: Among TCR beta chains, those listed as cytomegalovirus-associated numbered 164. Reportedly, cytomegalovirus status was diagnosed with high sensitivity and specificity.

The sequenced sample was PBMCs. This chain joins TRBV15 and TRBJ2-2; TRBD1 matches 10 bases. The source is a woman younger than 35 in good health and CMV-seronegative. This CDR3 is CATSRWDRGNSGELFF. In DNA, the CDR3 is TGTGCCACCAGCAGGTGGGACAGGGGAAATTCCGGGGAGCTGTTTTTT.